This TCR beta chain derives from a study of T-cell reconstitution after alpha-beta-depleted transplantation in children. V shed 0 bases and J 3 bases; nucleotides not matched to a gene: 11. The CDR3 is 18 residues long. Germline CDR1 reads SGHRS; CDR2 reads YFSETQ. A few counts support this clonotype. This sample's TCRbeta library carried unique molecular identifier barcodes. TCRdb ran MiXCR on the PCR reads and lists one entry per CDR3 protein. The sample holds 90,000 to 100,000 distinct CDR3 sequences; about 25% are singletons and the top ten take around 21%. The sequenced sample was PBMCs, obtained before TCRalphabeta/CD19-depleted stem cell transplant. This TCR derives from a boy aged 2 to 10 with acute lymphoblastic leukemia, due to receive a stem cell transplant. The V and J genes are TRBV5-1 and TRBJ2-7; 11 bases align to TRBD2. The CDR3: CASSLAANRLAGNYEQYF. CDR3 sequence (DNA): TGCGCCAGCAGCTTGGCCGCGAACAGACTAGCGGGAAACTACGAGCAGTACTTC. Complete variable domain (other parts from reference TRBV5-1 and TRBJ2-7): KAGVTQTPRYLIKTRGQQVTLSCSPISGHRSVSWYQQTPGQGLQFLFEYFSETQRNKGNFPGRFSGRQFSNSRSEMNVSTLELGDSALYLCASSLAANRLAGNYEQYFGPGTRLTVT.